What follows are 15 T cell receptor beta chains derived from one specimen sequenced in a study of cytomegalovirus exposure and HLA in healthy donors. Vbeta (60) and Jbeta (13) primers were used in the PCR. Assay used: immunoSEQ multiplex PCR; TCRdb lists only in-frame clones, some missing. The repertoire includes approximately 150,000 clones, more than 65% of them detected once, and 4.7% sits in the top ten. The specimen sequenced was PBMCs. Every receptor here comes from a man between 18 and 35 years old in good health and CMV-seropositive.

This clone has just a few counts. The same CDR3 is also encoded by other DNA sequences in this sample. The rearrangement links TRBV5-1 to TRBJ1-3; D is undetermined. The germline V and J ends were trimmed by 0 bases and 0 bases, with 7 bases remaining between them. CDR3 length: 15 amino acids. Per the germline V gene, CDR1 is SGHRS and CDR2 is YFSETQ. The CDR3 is CASSLDGSSGNTIYF. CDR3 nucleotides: TGCGCCAGCAGCTTGGACGGGAGCTCTGGAAACACCATATATTTT. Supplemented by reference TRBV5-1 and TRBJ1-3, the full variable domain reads KAGVTQTPRYLIKTRGQQVTLSCSPISGHRSVSWYQQTPGQGLQFLFEYFSETQRNKGNFPGRFSGRQFSNSRSEMNVSTLELGDSALYLCASSLDGSSGNTIYFGEGSWLTVV.

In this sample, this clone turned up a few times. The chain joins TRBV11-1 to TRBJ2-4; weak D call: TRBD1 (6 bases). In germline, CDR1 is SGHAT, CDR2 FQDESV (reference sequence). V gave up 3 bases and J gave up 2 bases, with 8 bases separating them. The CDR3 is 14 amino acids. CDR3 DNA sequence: TGTGCCAGCAGCTTGGGGGCCACCAAAAACATTCAGTACTTC. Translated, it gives CASSLGATKNIQYF.

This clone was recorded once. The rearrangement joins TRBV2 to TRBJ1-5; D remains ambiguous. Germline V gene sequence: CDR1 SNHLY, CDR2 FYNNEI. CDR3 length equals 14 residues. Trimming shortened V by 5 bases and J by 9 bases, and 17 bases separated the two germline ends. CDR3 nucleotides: TGTGCCAGCAGTAGCGGCAGGCCTCAGTGGCCCCAGCATTTT. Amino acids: CASSSGRPQWPQHF.

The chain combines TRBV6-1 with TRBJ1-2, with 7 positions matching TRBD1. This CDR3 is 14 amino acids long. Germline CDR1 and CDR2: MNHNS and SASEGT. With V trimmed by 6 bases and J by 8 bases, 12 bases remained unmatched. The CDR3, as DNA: TGTGCCAGCAGGAAGGACAGGTTGGGGGTCGGCTACACCTTC. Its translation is CASRKDRLGVGYTF.

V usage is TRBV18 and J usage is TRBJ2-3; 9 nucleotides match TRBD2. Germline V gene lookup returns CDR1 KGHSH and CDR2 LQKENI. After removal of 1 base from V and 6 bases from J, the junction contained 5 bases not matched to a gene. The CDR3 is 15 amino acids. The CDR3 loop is CASSPRGLAGDTQYF. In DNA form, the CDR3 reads TGTGCCAGCTCACCACGGGGACTAGCAGGCGATACGCAGTATTTT.

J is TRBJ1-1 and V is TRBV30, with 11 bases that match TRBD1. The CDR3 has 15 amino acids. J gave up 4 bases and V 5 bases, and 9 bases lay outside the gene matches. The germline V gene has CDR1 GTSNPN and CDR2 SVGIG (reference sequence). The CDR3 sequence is CAWGPDRGRRTEAFF. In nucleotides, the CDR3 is TGTGCCTGGGGCCCGGACAGGGGGCGACGCACTGAAGCTTTCTTT.

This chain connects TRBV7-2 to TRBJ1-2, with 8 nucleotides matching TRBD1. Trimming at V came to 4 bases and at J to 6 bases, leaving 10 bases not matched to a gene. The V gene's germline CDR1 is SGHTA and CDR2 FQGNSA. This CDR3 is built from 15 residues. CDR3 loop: CASSSRGTGTHGYTF. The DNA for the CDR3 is TGTGCCAGCAGCTCACGAGGGACAGGTACCCATGGCTACACCTTC.

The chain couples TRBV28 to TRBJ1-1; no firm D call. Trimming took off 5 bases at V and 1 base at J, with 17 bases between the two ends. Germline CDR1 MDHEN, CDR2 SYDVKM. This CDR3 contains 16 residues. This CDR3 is CASSPRAGYRNTEAFF. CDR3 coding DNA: TGTGCCAGCAGTCCCCGGGCGGGGTACAGGAACACTGAAGCTTTCTTT.

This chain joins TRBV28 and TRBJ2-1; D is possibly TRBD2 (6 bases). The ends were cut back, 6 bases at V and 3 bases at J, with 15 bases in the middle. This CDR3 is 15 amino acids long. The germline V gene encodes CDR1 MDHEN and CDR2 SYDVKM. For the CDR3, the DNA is TGTGCCAGCAGCAGGGCTAGACTAGTCTACAATGAGCAGTTCTTC. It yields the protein CASSRARLVYNEQFF.

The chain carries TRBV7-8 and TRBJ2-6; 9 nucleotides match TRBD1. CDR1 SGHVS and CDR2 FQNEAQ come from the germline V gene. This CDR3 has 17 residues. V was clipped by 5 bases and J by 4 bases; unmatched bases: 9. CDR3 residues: CASSPNRGPAGANVLTF. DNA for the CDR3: TGTGCCAGCAGCCCGAACAGGGGGCCGGCCGGGGCCAACGTCCTGACTTTC. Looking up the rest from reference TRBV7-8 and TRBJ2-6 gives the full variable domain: GAGVSQSPRYKVAKRGQDVALRCDPISGHVSLFWYQQALGQGPEFLTYFQNEAQLDKSGLPSDRFFAERPEGSVSTLKIQRTQQEDSAVYLCASSPNRGPAGANVLTFGAGSRLTVL.

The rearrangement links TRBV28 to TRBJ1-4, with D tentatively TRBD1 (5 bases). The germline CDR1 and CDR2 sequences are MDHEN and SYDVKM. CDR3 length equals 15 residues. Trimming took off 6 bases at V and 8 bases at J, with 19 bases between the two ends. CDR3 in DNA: TGTGCCAGCAGCTCCACCGCAGGAGGGGAAGAAAAACTGTTTTTT. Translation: CASSSTAGGEEKLFF.

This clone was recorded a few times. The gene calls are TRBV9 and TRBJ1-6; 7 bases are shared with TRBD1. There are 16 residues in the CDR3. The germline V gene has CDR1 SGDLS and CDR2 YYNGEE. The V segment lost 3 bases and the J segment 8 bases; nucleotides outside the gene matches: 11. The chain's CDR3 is CASSGLDREFYSPLHF. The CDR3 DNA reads TGTGCCAGCAGCGGACTAGACAGGGAGTTTTATTCACCCCTCCACTTT. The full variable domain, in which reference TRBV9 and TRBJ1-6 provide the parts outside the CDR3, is DSGVTQTPKHLITATGQRVTLRCSPRSGDLSVYWYQQSLDQGLQFLIQYYNGEERAKGNILERFSAQQFPDLHSELNLSSLELGDSALYFCASSGLDREFYSPLHFGNGTRLTVT.

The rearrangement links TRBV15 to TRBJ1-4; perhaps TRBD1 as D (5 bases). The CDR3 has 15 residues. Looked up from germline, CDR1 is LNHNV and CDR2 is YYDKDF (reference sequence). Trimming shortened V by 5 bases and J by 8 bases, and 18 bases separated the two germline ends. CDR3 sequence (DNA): TGTGCCACCAGCTCTGGGGCGGGGGTTGACGAAAAACTGTTTTTT. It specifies CATSSGAGVDEKLFF.

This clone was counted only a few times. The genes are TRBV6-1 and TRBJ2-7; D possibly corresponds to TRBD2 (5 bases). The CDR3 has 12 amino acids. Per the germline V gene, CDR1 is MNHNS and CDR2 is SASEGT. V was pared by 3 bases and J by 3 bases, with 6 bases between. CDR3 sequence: CASSEAGYEQYV. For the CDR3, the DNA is TGTGCCAGCAGTGAGGCGGGCTACGAGCAGTACGTC.

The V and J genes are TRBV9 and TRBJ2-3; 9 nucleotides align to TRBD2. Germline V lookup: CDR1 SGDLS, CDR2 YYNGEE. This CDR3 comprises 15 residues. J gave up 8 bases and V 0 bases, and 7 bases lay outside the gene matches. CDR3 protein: CASSVVPSGDGTQYF. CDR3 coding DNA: TGTGCCAGCAGCGTAGTTCCTAGCGGGGATGGTACGCAGTATTTT.